The next 32 T cell receptor beta chains were all read from a single sample in a study of blood T cell repertoires in COVID-19. Here immunoSEQ multiplex PCR was the method, and the copy in TCRdb shows in-frame clones only, minus some. The sample yields approximately 200,000 clones, less than 90% seen once. Sample: PBMCs or T cells enriched from blood (not recorded which). These TCRs come from a woman in her twenties or thirties who had been exposed to COVID-19.

The rearrangement links TRBV9 to TRBJ2-1; 7 positions match TRBD1. The CDR3 runs to 16 residues. V dropped 4 bases and J dropped 0; count of bases not matched to a gene: 7. The germline V gene has CDR1 SGDLS and CDR2 YYNGEE. Here the CDR3 DNA reads TGTGCCAGCAGCAATACCGGGACAGTCTCCTACAATGAGCAGTTCTTC. Amino acid sequence: CASSNTGTVSYNEQFF.

V usage is TRBV19 and J usage is TRBJ2-3; 8 nucleotides line up with TRBD2. The CDR3 length is 16 residues. Germline CDR1 is LNHDA and CDR2 is SQIVND (reference sequence). Unmatched junction bases numbered 10, after V lost 3 bases and J lost 5 bases. The CDR3 region is CASSMSGRGGGDTQYF. CDR3 nucleotide sequence: TGTGCCAGTAGTATGTCTGGACGGGGGGGTGGAGATACGCAGTATTTT. Combining the CDR3 with reference TRBV19 and TRBJ2-3 gives the whole variable domain DGGITQSPKYLFRKEGQNVTLSCEQNLNHDAMYWYRQDPGQGLRLIYYSQIVNDFQKGDIAEGYSVSREKKESFPLTVTSAQKNPTAFYLCASSMSGRGGGDTQYFGPGTRLTVL.

The chain uses TRBV5-4 and TRBJ2-7; D is perhaps TRBD2 (5 bases). Trimming shortened V by 4 bases and J by 0 bases, and 11 bases separated the two germline ends. In germline, CDR1 is SGHNT, CDR2 YYREEE (reference sequence). The CDR3 is 14 amino acids. The CDR3 region is CASSQGLLSYEQYF. DNA for the CDR3: TGTGCCAGCAGCCAAGGACTCCTCTCCTACGAGCAGTACTTC. The full variable domain, rest sourced from reference TRBV5-4 and TRBJ2-7, is ETGVTQSPTHLIKTRGQQVTLRCSSQSGHNTVSWYQQALGQGPQFIFQYYREEENGRGNFPPRFSGLQFPNYSSELNVNALELDDSALYLCASSQGLLSYEQYFGPGTRLTVT.

The V gene is TRBV19, the J gene TRBJ1-4, with D maybe TRBD1 (5 bases). The CDR3 extends over 15 amino acids. CDR1 is LNHDA and CDR2 is SQIVND in the germline V gene (reference sequence). V was trimmed by 3 bases and J by 4 bases, leaving 12 bases between them. The CDR3 DNA follows: TGTGCCAGTAGTATGGCGGGACGGAGTAATGAAAAACTGTTTTTT. This sequence encodes CASSMAGRSNEKLFF. Combining the CDR3 with reference TRBV19 and TRBJ1-4 gives the whole variable domain DGGITQSPKYLFRKEGQNVTLSCEQNLNHDAMYWYRQDPGQGLRLIYYSQIVNDFQKGDIAEGYSVSREKKESFPLTVTSAQKNPTAFYLCASSMAGRSNEKLFFGSGTQLSVL.

The chain joins TRBV29-1 to TRBJ1-2; 7 nucleotides match TRBD1. Germline-derived CDR1 and CDR2 are SQVTM and ANQGSEA. The CDR3 consists of 13 residues. J gave up 7 bases and V 4 bases, and 9 bases lay outside the gene matches. CDR3 DNA sequence: TGCAGCGTTGGGGGGTACAGGGGCCCTGGCTACACCTTC. Encoded protein: CSVGGYRGPGYTF.

The V gene is TRBV6-2 or TRBV6-3, the J gene TRBJ1-4; 7 nucleotides match TRBD1. The germline CDR1 and CDR2 sequences are MNHEY and SVGEGT. The ends lost 6 bases at V and 8 bases at J; junction bases unmatched: 12. The CDR3 has 15 residues. Here the CDR3 DNA reads TGTGCCAGCAGCCAAAGTACAGGGGCCGGGGAAAAACTGTTTTTT. Translating gives CASSQSTGAGEKLFF.

A few counts support this clone. The gene calls are TRBV11-3 and TRBJ2-2; no reliable D call. Germline V gene sequence: CDR1 SGHNT, CDR2 YENEEA. The CDR3 consists of 15 residues. Trimming shortened V by 3 bases and J by 3 bases, and 11 bases separated the two germline ends. The CDR3 protein is CASSFSNADTGELFF. The CDR3 nucleotides read TGTGCCAGCAGCTTCAGTAACGCGGACACCGGGGAGCTGTTTTTT.

The rearrangement links TRBV19 to TRBJ1-1; 10 bases align to TRBD1. Unmatched junction bases numbered 15, after V lost 1 base and J lost 4 bases. Germline CDR1 and CDR2: LNHDA and SQIVND (reference sequence). The CDR3 is 19 residues long. The CDR3: CASSIGVRQGARAATEAFF. For the CDR3, the DNA is TGTGCCAGTAGTATAGGCGTAAGACAGGGGGCTCGGGCGGCCACTGAAGCTTTCTTT.

The chain is built from TRBV3-1 (or the pseudogene TRBV3-2) and TRBJ1-5; D is uncertain. Germline CDR1 is LGHDT and CDR2 is YNNKEL (reference sequence). The CDR3 is 16 residues long. V was trimmed by 1 base and J by 2 bases, leaving 12 bases between them. Written as DNA, the CDR3 is TGTGCCAGCAGCCAAGGTGTTGGGAGTGGCAATCAGCCCCAGCATTTT. This translates into CASSQGVGSGNQPQHF.

V gene TRBV11-2 combines with J gene TRBJ2-1, with 12 bases identical to TRBD2. J gave up 7 bases and V 2 bases, and 0 bases lay outside the gene matches. This CDR3 has 14 amino acids. Germline V gene sequence: CDR1 SGHAT, CDR2 FQNNGV. CDR3 DNA sequence: TGTGCCAGCAGCTTACTAGCGGGGGGGAATGAGCAGTTCTTC. Amino acid sequence: CASSLLAGGNEQFF.

CDR3 region: CASSVGTGGSGYTF. The CDR3 coding sequence is TGCGCCAGCAGCGTCGGGACAGGGGGCTCGGGCTACACCTTC. The gene calls are TRBV5-1 and TRBJ1-2; 12 positions agree with TRBD1. The CDR3 runs 14 residues. Germline V gives CDR1 SGHRS, CDR2 YFSETQ. V was clipped by 4 bases and J by 8 bases; unmatched bases: 6.

The chain uses TRBV4-2 and TRBJ2-1; D is unclear. Germline CDR1 and CDR2: LGHNA and YNFKEQ. The germline V and J ends were trimmed by 4 bases and 8 bases, with 12 bases remaining between them. The CDR3 has 13 amino acids. The CDR3 nucleotides read TGTGCCAGCAGCCGGGCCTGGATCGATGAGCAGTTCTTC. Protein: CASSRAWIDEQFF.

The chain links TRBV10-1 to TRBJ2-1, with TRBD2 matching over 8 bases. V trimming: 10 bases; J trimming: 8 bases; junction bases outside the gene matches: 16. The CDR3 sequence is 15 residues long. Germline lookup yields CDR1 WNHNN and CDR2 SYGVQD (reference sequence). CDR3: CATSQPGLDTDEQFF. CDR3 coding DNA: TGCGCCACCTCCCAACCGGGACTAGATACGGATGAGCAGTTCTTC.

The J gene is TRBJ1-5, the V gene TRBV6-1; D call uncertain. The CDR3 covers 15 residues. V was trimmed by 0 bases and J by 1 base, leaving 7 bases between them. CDR1 MNHNS and CDR2 SASEGT come from the germline V gene. CDR3 residues: CASSEAPGSNQPQHF. In nucleotides, the CDR3 is TGTGCCAGCAGTGAAGCTCCGGGGAGCAATCAGCCCCAGCATTTT.

This chain joins TRBV6-2 or TRBV6-3 and TRBJ1-1; no clear D. V lost 2 bases to trimming and J lost 1 base, with 8 bases between them. Germline V gene lookup returns CDR1 MNHEY and CDR2 SVGEGT. The CDR3 consists of 14 residues. CDR3 nucleotide sequence: TGTGCCAGCAGTTACCCACATAAGAACACTGAAGCTTTCTTT. Its translation: CASSYPHKNTEAFF.

The CDR3: CASTGTADQPQHF. As DNA, the CDR3 is TGTGCCAGCACCGGGACAGCAGATCAGCCCCAGCATTTT. This rearrangement joins TRBV19 to TRBJ1-5, with 7 bases lining up with TRBD1. V shed 9 bases, J shed 5 bases, and the junction held 7 bases outside the gene matches. This CDR3 has 13 amino acids. In germline, CDR1 is LNHDA, CDR2 SQIVND (reference sequence). Together with reference TRBV19 and TRBJ1-5, the CDR3 gives the full variable domain: DGGITQSPKYLFRKEGQNVTLSCEQNLNHDAMYWYRQDPGQGLRLIYYSQIVNDFQKGDIAEGYSVSREKKESFPLTVTSAQKNPTAFYLCASTGTADQPQHFGDGTRLSIL.

The chain couples TRBV9 to TRBJ2-7, with 9 nucleotides matching TRBD1. Trimming took 0 bases from V and 3 from J; bases not matched to a gene: 7. The CDR3 length is 16 residues. Germline V gene lookup returns CDR1 SGDLS and CDR2 YYNGEE. The CDR3: CASSVAGTGYVYEQYF. CDR3 DNA sequence: TGTGCCAGCAGCGTAGCGGGGACAGGGTATGTCTACGAGCAGTACTTC.

V gene TRBV10-2 combines with J gene TRBJ1-2; 10 bases match TRBD1. CDR1 and CDR2 from the germline V gene are WSHSY and SAAADI. The junction had 13 bases not matched to a gene; V was cut back by 5 bases and J by 4 bases. The length of the CDR3 is 17 residues. CDR3: CASSQYLSRDRGYGYTF. In DNA, the CDR3 is TGCGCCAGCAGTCAGTACCTGTCCCGGGACAGGGGCTATGGCTACACCTTC.

This sequence joins TRBV9 and TRBJ2-5; 7 positions agree with TRBD1. The CDR3 is 14 residues long. CDR1 is SGDLS and CDR2 is YYNGEE in the germline V gene. Trimming cost V 4 bases and J 2 bases; bases outside gene matches: 5. CDR3 amino acids: CASSKTGQQETQYF. The CDR3, as DNA: TGTGCCAGCAGCAAGACAGGGCAACAAGAGACCCAGTACTTC.

V usage is TRBV5-1 and J usage is TRBJ2-7, with D possibly TRBD2 on 5 matching bases. There are 15 residues in the CDR3. CDR1 is SGHRS, CDR2 YFSETQ, per germline. Trimming removed 0 bases from V and 0 bases from J, with 10 bases in between. The CDR3 loop reads CASSLAGSSSYEQYF. As DNA, the CDR3 is TGCGCCAGCAGCTTGGCGGGGTCTAGCTCCTACGAGCAGTACTTC.

The chain links TRBV30 to TRBJ1-2, with a weak D call TRBD1 (6 bases). V was trimmed by 3 bases and J by 5 bases, leaving 16 bases between them. This CDR3 spans 14 amino acids. From germline, CDR1 is GTSNPN and CDR2 SVGIG (reference sequence). This CDR3 is CAWSGQSLDYGYTF. CDR3 DNA sequence: TGTGCCTGGAGCGGACAGTCGTTAGATTATGGCTACACCTTC.

This chain uses TRBV27 with TRBJ1-2; a weak D match, TRBD1 (6 bases). Trimming left V 6 bases short and J 4 bases short, with 12 bases between. This CDR3 has 13 residues. Germline CDR1 and CDR2: MNHEY and SMNVEV (reference sequence). For the CDR3, the DNA is TGTGCCAGCAGGGAGACAGGTGCCTATGGCTACACCTTC. Translating gives CASRETGAYGYTF.

The V call is TRBV5-1, the J call TRBJ1-2, with TRBD1 matching over 7 bases. Per germline, CDR1 SGHRS and CDR2 YFSETQ. The CDR3 spans 17 residues. J gave up 3 bases and V 3 bases, and 14 bases lay outside the gene matches. The CDR3 sequence is CASSSTTSARGHYGYTF. The CDR3 nucleotides read TGCGCCAGCAGCTCGACCACCTCAGCGAGGGGGCACTATGGCTACACCTTC.

V is TRBV29-1 and J is TRBJ2-6, with D uncertain. The CDR3 runs 13 residues. Trimming removed 5 bases from V and 0 bases from J, with 5 bases in between. Germline CDR1 and CDR2: SQVTM and ANQGSEA. CDR3 in amino acids: CSVSISGANVLTF. The CDR3 nucleotides are TGCAGCGTTTCCATCTCTGGGGCCAACGTCCTGACTTTC.

To note about this clone: Other DNA sequences within the sample encode an identical CDR3. V gene TRBV18 combines with J gene TRBJ1-1, with TRBD1 matching 7 bases. In germline, CDR1 is KGHSH, CDR2 LQKENI. The V segment lost 3 bases and the J segment 1 base; nucleotides outside the gene matches: 2. The CDR3 is 14 residues long. The chain's CDR3 is CASSPRGPNTEAFF. CDR3 DNA: TGTGCCAGCTCACCGAGGGGGCCGAACACTGAAGCTTTCTTT.

Of note for this clone: Germline and junction disagree at one end, which may indicate a read error. V is TRBV4-2 and J is TRBJ1-6, with 7 bases identical to TRBD1. Per the germline V gene, CDR1 is LGHNA and CDR2 is YNFKEQ. The CDR3 length is 13 residues. CDR3 residues: CASRQDRDSPLHF. In DNA form, the CDR3 reads TGTGCCAGCAGACAAGACAGGGATTCACCCCTCCACTTT.

There are a few counts of this clone. The chain joins TRBV18 to TRBJ2-1, with 9 bases matching TRBD2. This CDR3 comprises 15 residues. From germline, CDR1 is KGHSH and CDR2 LQKENI. The junction had 8 bases not matched to a gene; V was cut back by 2 bases and J by 9 bases. The CDR3 sequence: CASSPWAGGQSEQFF. In DNA form, the CDR3 reads TGTGCCAGCTCACCATGGGCGGGGGGGCAGAGTGAGCAGTTCTTC.

The rearrangement uses TRBV30 and TRBJ1-3; D remains ambiguous. The germline V gene has CDR1 GTSNPN and CDR2 SVGIG (reference sequence). The CDR3 has 16 residues. The V end lost 0 bases, the J end lost 0 bases, and 12 bases lay between the germline ends. The CDR3 nucleotides are TGTGCCTGGAGTGTAGCGGGGAGTAACTCTGGAAACACCATATATTTT. Amino acids: CAWSVAGSNSGNTIYF. Combining the CDR3 with reference TRBV30 and TRBJ1-3 gives the whole variable domain SQTIHQWPATLVQPVGSPLSLECTVEGTSNPNLYWYRQAAGRGLQLLFYSVGIGQISSEVPQNLSASRPQDRQFILSSKKLLLSDSGFYLCAWSVAGSNSGNTIYFGEGSWLTVV.

This chain links TRBV12-5 with TRBJ2-5, with D possibly matching TRBD1 (7 bases). Germline V lookup: CDR1 LGHNT, CDR2 FRNRAP. The CDR3 sequence is 14 residues long. Trimming removed 4 bases from V and 5 bases from J, with 14 bases in between. DNA of the CDR3: TGTGCTAGTGGTTGGGAACAGGGGAGGGAGACCCAGTACTTC. Translated: CASGWEQGRETQYF. Full variable domain (outside the CDR3, taken from reference TRBV12-5 and TRBJ2-5): DARVTQTPRHKVTEMGQEVTMRCQPILGHNTVFWYRQTMMQGLELLAYFRNRAPLDDSGMPKDRFSAEMPDATLATLKIQPSEPRDSAVYFCASGWEQGRETQYFGPGTRLLVL.

The chain links TRBV10-3 to TRBJ1-2; TRBD1 matches at 8 bases. V lost 5 bases, J lost 6 bases, and 2 bases stayed unmatched. CDR3 length: 12 residues. The germline V gene has CDR1 ENHRY and CDR2 SYGVKD. The CDR3 is CAISQGADGYTF. The CDR3, as DNA: TGTGCCATCAGTCAGGGGGCAGATGGCTACACCTTC.

This rearrangement joins TRBV9 to TRBJ1-6; 7 bases agree with TRBD1. CDR1 and CDR2 (germline): SGDLS, YYNGEE. The CDR3 has 15 amino acids. V dropped 4 bases and J dropped 9; count of bases not matched to a gene: 10. CDR3 region: CASSPQRQGFSPLHF. The DNA for the CDR3 is TGTGCCAGCAGCCCCCAACGACAGGGCTTTTCACCCCTCCACTTT.

The genes are TRBV24-1 and TRBJ2-1; 12 bases agree with TRBD2. Germline V lookup: CDR1 KGHDR, CDR2 SFDVKD. The J segment lost 0 bases and the V segment lost 4 bases, leaving 3 bases of the junction unmatched. There are 17 residues in the CDR3. The CDR3 bases are TGTGCCACCAGTGAGAGACTAGCGGGGGACTCCTACAATGAGCAGTTCTTC. Its protein product is CATSERLAGDSYNEQFF.